One T cell receptor beta chain is described in this entry. This sample is drawn from a study of control samples from healthy donors and cancer patients. This CDR3 comprises 12 residues. The germline V and J ends were trimmed by 2 bases and 5 bases, with 6 bases remaining between them. CDR1 is SEHNR and CDR2 is FQNEAQ in the germline V gene (reference sequence). This table comes from immunoSEQ multiplex PCR, and its TCRdb copy is limited to in-frame clones, with some not included. Of about 130,000 clones listed, approximately 89% were seen once; the top ten hold 8.5% to 10%. The V call is TRBV7-9, the J call TRBJ2-5; D is undetermined. Sample: blood. This sequence originates from a man aged 18 to 30 in good health. The CDR3, as DNA: TGTGCCAGCAGCTTATATTTGGAGACCCAGTACTTC. Amino acid sequence: CASSLYLETQYF.